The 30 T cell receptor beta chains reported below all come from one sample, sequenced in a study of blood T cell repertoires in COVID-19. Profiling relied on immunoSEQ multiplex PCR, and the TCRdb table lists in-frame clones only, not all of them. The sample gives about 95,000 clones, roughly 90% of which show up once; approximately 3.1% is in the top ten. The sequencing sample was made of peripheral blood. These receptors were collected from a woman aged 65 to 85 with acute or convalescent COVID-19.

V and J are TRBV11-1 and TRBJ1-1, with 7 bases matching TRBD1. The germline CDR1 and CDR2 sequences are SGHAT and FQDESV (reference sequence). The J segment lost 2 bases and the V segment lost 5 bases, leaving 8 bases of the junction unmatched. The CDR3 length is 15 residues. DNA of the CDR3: TGTGCCAGCAGCAGCCGGGGACAGCTTAACACTGAAGCTTTCTTT. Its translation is CASSSRGQLNTEAFF.

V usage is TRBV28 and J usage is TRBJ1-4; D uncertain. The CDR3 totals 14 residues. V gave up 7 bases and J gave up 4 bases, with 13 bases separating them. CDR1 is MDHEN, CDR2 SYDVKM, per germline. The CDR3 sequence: CASIQRGVNEKLFF. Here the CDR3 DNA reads TGTGCCAGCATACAGCGGGGTGTTAATGAAAAACTGTTTTTT.

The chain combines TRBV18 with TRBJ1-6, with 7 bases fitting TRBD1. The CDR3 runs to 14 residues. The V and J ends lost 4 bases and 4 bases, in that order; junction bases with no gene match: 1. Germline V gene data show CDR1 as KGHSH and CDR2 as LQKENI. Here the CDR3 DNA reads TGTGCCAGCTCACGGGACAGTTATAATTCACCCCTCCACTTT. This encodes CASSRDSYNSPLHF.

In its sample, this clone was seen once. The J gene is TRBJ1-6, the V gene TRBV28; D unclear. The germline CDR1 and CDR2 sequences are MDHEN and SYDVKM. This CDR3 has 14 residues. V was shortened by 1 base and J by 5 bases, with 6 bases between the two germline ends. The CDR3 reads CASSLLAHNSPLHF. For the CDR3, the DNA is TGTGCCAGCAGTTTATTGGCCCATAATTCACCCCTCCACTTT. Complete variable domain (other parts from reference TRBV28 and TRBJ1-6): DVKVTQSSRYLVKRTGEKVFLECVQDMDHENMFWYRQDPGLGLRLIYFSYDVKMKEKGDIPEGYSVSREKKERFSLILESASTNQTSMYLCASSLLAHNSPLHFGNGTRLTVT.

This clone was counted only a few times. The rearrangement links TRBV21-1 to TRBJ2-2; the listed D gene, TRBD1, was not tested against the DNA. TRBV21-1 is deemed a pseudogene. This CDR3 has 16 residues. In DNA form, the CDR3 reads TGTGCCAGCAGCAACGGACAGGTTGACCCCACCGGGGAGCTGTTTTTT. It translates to CASSNGQVDPTGELFF.

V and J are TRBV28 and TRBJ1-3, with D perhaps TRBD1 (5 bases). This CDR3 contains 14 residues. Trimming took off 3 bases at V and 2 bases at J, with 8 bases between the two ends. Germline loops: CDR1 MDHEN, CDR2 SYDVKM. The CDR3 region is CASSFRGAGNTIYF. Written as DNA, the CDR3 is TGTGCCAGCAGTTTCCGGGGGGCTGGAAACACCATATATTTT.

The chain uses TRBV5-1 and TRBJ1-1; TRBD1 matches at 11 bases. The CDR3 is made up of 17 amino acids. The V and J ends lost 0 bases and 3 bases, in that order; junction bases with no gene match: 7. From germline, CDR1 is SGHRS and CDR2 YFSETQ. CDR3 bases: TGCGCCAGCAGCTTGGCCAATGGGGACAGGGGGTACACTGAAGCTTTCTTT. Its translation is CASSLANGDRGYTEAFF.

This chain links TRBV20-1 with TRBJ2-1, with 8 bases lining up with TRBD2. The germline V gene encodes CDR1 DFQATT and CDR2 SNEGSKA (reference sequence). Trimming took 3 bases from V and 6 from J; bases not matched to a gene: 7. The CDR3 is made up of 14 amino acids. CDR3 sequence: CSASTSGSINEQFF. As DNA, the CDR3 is TGCAGTGCTAGTACCAGCGGGAGCATCAATGAGCAGTTCTTC.

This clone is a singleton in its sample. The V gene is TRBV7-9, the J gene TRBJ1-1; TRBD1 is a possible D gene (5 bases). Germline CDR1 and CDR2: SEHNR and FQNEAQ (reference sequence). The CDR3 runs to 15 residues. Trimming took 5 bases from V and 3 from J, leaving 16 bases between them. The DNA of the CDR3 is TGTGCCAGCAGCCTAGAGAGGCAGGGCTACACTGAAGCTTTCTTT. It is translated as CASSLERQGYTEAFF.

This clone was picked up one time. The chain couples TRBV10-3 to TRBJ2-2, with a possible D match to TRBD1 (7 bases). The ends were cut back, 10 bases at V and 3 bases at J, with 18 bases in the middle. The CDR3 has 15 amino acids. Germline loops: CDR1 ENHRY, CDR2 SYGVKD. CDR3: CATRRTGGDTGELFF. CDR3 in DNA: TGTGCCACCCGGCGGACAGGCGGGGACACCGGGGAGCTGTTTTTT.

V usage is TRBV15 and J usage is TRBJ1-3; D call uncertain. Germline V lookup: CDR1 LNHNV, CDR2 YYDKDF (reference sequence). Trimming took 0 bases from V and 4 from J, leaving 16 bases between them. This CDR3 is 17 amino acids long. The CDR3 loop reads CATSREIVGAGGNTIYF. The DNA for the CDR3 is TGTGCCACCAGCAGAGAGATTGTGGGCGCCGGCGGAAACACCATATATTTT.

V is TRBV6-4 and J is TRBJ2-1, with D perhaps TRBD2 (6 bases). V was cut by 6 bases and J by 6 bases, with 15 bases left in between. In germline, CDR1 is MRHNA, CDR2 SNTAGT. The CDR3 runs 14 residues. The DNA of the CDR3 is TGTGCCAGCAGCACGGGACTTTCTTCCAATGAGCAGTTCTTC. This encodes CASSTGLSSNEQFF.

CDR3 loop: CASSLLPRDTQYF. The DNA for the CDR3 is TGTGCCAGCAGCCTCCTGCCGCGGGATACGCAGTATTTT. The chain couples TRBV4-2 to TRBJ2-3; D unresolved. This CDR3 contains 13 residues. Deletions cut 4 bases from V and 6 bases from J, with 11 bases between. Germline CDR1 is LGHNA and CDR2 is YNFKEQ.

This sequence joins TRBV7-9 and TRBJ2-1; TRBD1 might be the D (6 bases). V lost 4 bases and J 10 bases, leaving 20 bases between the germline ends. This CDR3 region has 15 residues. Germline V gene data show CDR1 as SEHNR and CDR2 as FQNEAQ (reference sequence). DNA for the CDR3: TGTGCCAGCAGCTCCCTCCCCCCGGGACACCTGGAGCAGTTCTTC. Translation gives CASSSLPPGHLEQFF.

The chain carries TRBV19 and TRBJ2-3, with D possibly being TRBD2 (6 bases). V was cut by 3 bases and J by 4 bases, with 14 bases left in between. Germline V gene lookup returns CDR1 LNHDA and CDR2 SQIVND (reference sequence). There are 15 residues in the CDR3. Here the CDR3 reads CASSMRGTLADTQYF. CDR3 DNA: TGTGCCAGTAGTATGCGGGGTACCCTCGCAGATACGCAGTATTTT.

The CDR3 nucleotides read TGTGCCAATCCCTGCGAGGTGGCAGACTATGGCTACACCTTC. Translation gives CANPCEVADYGYTF. The genes are TRBV19 and TRBJ1-2; D is uncertain. V was clipped by 10 bases and J by 3 bases, with 18 bases between them. Germline V gives CDR1 LNHDA, CDR2 SQIVND (reference sequence). The CDR3 covers 14 residues.

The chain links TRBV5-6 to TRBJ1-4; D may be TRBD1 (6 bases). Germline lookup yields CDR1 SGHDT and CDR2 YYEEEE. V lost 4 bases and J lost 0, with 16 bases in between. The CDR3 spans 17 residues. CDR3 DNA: TGTGCCAGCAGCCGTGCACAGGGCATTGCAACTAATGAAAAACTGTTTTTT. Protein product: CASSRAQGIATNEKLFF.

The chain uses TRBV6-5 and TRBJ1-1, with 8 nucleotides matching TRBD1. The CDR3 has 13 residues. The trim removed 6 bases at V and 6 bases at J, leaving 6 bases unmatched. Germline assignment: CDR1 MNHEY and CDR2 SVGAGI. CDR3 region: CASRSQDRAEAFF. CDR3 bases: TGTGCCAGCAGGTCACAGGACAGGGCTGAAGCTTTCTTT.

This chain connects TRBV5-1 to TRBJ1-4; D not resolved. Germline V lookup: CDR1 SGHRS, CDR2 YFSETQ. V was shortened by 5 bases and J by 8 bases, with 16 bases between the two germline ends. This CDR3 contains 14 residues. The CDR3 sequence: CASRVHLTGEKLFF. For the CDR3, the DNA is TGCGCCAGCAGGGTCCACCTGACTGGGGAAAAACTGTTTTTT.

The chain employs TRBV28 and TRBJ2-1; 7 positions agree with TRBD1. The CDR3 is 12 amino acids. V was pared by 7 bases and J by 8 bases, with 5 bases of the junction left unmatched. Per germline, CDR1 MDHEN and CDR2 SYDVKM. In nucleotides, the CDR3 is TGTGCCAGCACCCTGACAGGGTATGAGCAGTTCTTC. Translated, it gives CASTLTGYEQFF. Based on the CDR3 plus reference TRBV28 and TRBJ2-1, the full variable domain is DVKVTQSSRYLVKRTGEKVFLECVQDMDHENMFWYRQDPGLGLRLIYFSYDVKMKEKGDIPEGYSVSREKKERFSLILESASTNQTSMYLCASTLTGYEQFFGPGTRLTVL.

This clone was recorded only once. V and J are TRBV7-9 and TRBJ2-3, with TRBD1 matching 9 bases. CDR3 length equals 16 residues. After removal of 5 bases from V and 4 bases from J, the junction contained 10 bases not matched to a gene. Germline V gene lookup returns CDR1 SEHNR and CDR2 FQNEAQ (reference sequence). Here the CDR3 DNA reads TGTGCCAGCAGCCCCCGTGGGACAGGGACCGCAGATACGCAGTATTTT. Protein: CASSPRGTGTADTQYF.

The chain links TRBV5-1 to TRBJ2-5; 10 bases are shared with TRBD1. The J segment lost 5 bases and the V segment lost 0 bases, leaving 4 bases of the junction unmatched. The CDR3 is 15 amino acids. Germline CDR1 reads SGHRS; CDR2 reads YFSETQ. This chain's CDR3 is CASSLGQGAKETQYF. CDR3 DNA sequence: TGCGCCAGCAGCTTGGGACAGGGGGCAAAGGAGACCCAGTACTTC.

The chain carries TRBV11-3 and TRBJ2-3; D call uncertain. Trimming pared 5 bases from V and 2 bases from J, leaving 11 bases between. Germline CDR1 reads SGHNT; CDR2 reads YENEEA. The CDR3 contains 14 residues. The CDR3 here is CASSQDSNTDTQYF. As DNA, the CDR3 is TGTGCCAGCAGCCAAGACTCCAACACAGATACGCAGTATTTT.

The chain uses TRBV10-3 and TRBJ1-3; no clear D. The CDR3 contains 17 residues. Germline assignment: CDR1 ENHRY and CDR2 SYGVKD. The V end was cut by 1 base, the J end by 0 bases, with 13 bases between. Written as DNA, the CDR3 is TGTGCCATCAGTGAGTATCTGGACTCGAGCTCTGGAAACACCATATATTTT. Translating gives CAISEYLDSSSGNTIYF.

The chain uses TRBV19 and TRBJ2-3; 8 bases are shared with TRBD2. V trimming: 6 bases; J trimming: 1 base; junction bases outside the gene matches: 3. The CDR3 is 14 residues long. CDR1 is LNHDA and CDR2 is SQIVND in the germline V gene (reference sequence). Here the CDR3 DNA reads TGTGCCAGTAGGGAGCGGGGGCGCACAGATACGCAGTATTTT. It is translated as CASRERGRTDTQYF.

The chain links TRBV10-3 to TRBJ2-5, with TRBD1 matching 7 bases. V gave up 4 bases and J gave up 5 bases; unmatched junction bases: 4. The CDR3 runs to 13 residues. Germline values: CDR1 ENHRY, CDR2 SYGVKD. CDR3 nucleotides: TGTGCCATCAGTGGGGGACAGAAGGAGACCCAGTACTTC. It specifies CAISGGQKETQYF.

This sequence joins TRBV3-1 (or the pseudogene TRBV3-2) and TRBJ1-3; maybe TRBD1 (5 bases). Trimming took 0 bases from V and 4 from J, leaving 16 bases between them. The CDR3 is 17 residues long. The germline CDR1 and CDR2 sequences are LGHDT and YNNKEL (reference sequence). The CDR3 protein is CASSQEKTGTPGNTIYF. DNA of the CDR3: TGTGCCAGCAGCCAAGAAAAAACCGGGACTCCGGGAAACACCATATATTTT.

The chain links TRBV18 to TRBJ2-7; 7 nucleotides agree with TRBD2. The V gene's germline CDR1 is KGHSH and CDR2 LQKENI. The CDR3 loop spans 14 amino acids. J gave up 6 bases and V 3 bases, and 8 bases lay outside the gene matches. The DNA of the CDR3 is TGTGCCAGCTCACCGTTGGAAGCGGGAAGCGAGCAGTACTTC. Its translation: CASSPLEAGSEQYF. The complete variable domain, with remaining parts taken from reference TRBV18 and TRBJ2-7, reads NAGVMQNPRHLVRRRGQEARLRCSPMKGHSHVYWYRQLPEEGLKFMVYLQKENIIDESGMPKERFSAEFPKEGPSILRIQQVVRGDSAAYFCASSPLEAGSEQYFGPGTRLTVT.

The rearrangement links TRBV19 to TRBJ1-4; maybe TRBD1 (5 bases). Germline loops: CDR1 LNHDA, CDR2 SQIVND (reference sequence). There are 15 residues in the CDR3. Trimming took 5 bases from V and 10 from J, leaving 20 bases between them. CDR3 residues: CASSPTDQGYVKLFF. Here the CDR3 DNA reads TGTGCCAGTAGTCCGACAGACCAAGGTTATGTAAAACTGTTTTTT.

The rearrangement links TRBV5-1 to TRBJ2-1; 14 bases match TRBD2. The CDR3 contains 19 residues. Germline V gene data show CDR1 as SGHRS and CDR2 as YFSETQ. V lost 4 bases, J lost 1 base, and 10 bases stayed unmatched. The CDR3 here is CASSLGGLAGVVSYNEQFF. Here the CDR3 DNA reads TGCGCCAGCAGCCTAGGGGGACTAGCGGGAGTGGTGTCCTACAATGAGCAGTTCTTC. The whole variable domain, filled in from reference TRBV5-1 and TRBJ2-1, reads KAGVTQTPRYLIKTRGQQVTLSCSPISGHRSVSWYQQTPGQGLQFLFEYFSETQRNKGNFPGRFSGRQFSNSRSEMNVSTLELGDSALYLCASSLGGLAGVVSYNEQFFGPGTRLTVL.